Sequencing of this T cell receptor (beta chain) was carried out in a study of tumor-infiltrating lymphocytes in primary liver carcinoma. Study results and caveats: The samples were not sorted (they were bulk), so CD4+ and CD8+ repertoires were not compared.

Germline assignment: CDR1 SQVTM and CDR2 ANQGSEA. The CDR3 has 12 residues. Trimming took off 3 bases at V and 0 bases at J, with 5 bases between the two ends. Researchers drew blood RNA from unsorted whole blood and extracted germline DNA as well. The patients lived with chronic HBV infection and had not yet received any treatment. Comments on this clonotype: The antigen is not known.

Making TCR beta cDNA involved 400 to 600 ng total RNA and a constant-region primer. Libraries for TCR beta were built through three nested multiplex PCR rounds, which together made up a slightly modified ARM-PCR procedure. With TRBV1-TRBV30 forward primers and a C-beta reverse primer, the first two PCR rounds were run for 9 to 10 cycles each. TCRdb fed the multiplex PCR reads into MiXCR, producing one record per CDR3 protein. The data contain around 330,000 distinct CDR3 sequences, about three fifths of them singletons. The sequence derives from a woman in her twenties or thirties with primary liver carcinoma and hepatitis B virus infection. J is TRBJ1-1 and V is TRBV29-1, with D unresolved. Sequencing was carried out using peripheral blood. The CDR3 sequence is CSVEQVNTEAFF. Here the CDR3 DNA reads TGCAGCGTTGAGCAGGTGAACACTGAAGCTTTCTTT. The full variable domain, in which reference TRBV29-1 and TRBJ1-1 provide the parts outside the CDR3, is SAVISQKPSRDICQRGTSLTIQCQVDSQVTMMFWYRQQPGQSLTLIATANQGSEATYESGFVIDKFPISRPNLTFSTLTVSNMSPEDSSIYLCSVEQVNTEAFFGQGTRLTVV.